The T cell receptor beta chain described here comes from a study of T cells in Graves' hyperthyroidism and ophthalmopathy. The CDR3 sequence is 13 residues long. CDR1 is SGHTA and CDR2 is FQGTGA in the germline V gene. V lost 0 bases to trimming and J lost 3 bases, with 6 bases between them. Patients counted as stable if ophthalmopathy did not develop within 18 months. These patients, aged 18 to 65, had recently diagnosed hyperthyroidism lasting under 2 months. Uncontrolled infection, other autoimmune disease, pregnancy or lactation barred patients from enrollment. TCR beta CDR3 regions were amplified from RNA. First-round RT-PCR of the TCR CDR3 relied on the HTBI primer set. Using its own MiXCR run on the multiplex PCR reads, TCRdb lists one record per CDR3 protein. The repertoire consists of hundreds of thousands of distinct CDR3 sequences, with 35% to 45% occurring once and the leading ten covering 7% to 10%.

The sequence was obtained from a man younger than 30 with Graves' hyperthyroidism. The chain links TRBV7-3 to TRBJ2-7; no reliable D call. Sequences were obtained from blood. The CDR3 coding sequence is TGTGCCAGCAGCTTAACGCCCAACTACGAGCAGTACTTC. Protein sequence: CASSLTPNYEQYF.